The rows below give T cell receptor beta chains drawn from one sample of a study of human T cells and chemical hapten exposure. TCRdb recomputed calls from the RACE reads with MiXCR, one row per CDR3 protein. The sample lists around 99,000 distinct CDR3 sequences, approximately 8.8% occurring once. The sequencing used whole blood, collected in connection with sensitization to the hapten diphenylcyclopropenone (DPC). These receptors originate from a woman aged 40-49 years with alopecia areata. Some clones in this sample may be carry-over from other donors' samples. The CDR3 runs from the conserved cysteine through the conserved F or W. Each record gives: D gene, clone size, J gene, V gene, CDR3 protein. The D gene is left open where the match is weak. A clone size is listed for some rows: how often the clone was seen (once, few, many), or a class if it is expanded.

D gene: TRBD1; clone size: NA; J gene: TRBJ2-3; V gene: TRBV27; CDR3 protein: CASSLGTGNTDTQYF
D gene: NA; clone size: NA; J gene: TRBJ1-4; V gene: TRBV29-1; CDR3 protein: CSGGYRVEKLFF
D gene: NA; clone size: few; J gene: TRBJ1-1; V gene: TRBV7-2; CDR3 protein: CASSLQGLNTEAFF
D gene: NA; clone size: few; J gene: TRBJ1-5; V gene: TRBV19; CDR3 protein: CASSPRTFYSNQPQHF
D gene: NA; clone size: many; J gene: TRBJ2-7; V gene: TRBV5-1; CDR3 protein: CASSLVGSPQIKGEQYF
D gene: NA; clone size: few; J gene: TRBJ2-7; V gene: TRBV6-2/TRBV6-3; CDR3 protein: CASGLEPPYEQYF
D gene: TRBD1; clone size: few; J gene: TRBJ2-7; V gene: TRBV7-9; CDR3 protein: CASSQGTDLMYEQYF
D gene: NA; clone size: NA; J gene: TRBJ2-7; V gene: TRBV4-3; CDR3 protein: CASSQERVYEQYF
D gene: TRBD1; clone size: NA; J gene: TRBJ1-5; V gene: TRBV6-2/TRBV6-3; CDR3 protein: CASSPSGGQAFWPYVRQPQHF
D gene: TRBD2; clone size: few; J gene: TRBJ2-7; V gene: TRBV10-3; CDR3 protein: CAISDGSGGGLEQYF
D gene: NA; clone size: NA; J gene: TRBJ2-5; V gene: TRBV28; CDR3 protein: CASSLRVETQYF
D gene: TRBD1; clone size: NA; J gene: TRBJ2-6; V gene: TRBV9; CDR3 protein: CASSEDRGASGANVLTF
D gene: TRBD1; clone size: few; J gene: TRBJ2-7; V gene: TRBV11-2; CDR3 protein: CASSLGAGQAYEQYF
D gene: TRBD1; clone size: NA; J gene: TRBJ1-1; V gene: TRBV6-5; CDR3 protein: CASSTPGTGNTEAFF
D gene: TRBD1; clone size: many; J gene: TRBJ1-2; V gene: TRBV5-4; CDR3 protein: CASSLDRNYGYTF
D gene: NA; clone size: few; J gene: TRBJ2-2; V gene: TRBV3-1; CDR3 protein: CASSQSSVTGGELFF
D gene: NA; clone size: many; J gene: TRBJ2-3; V gene: TRBV6-6; CDR3 protein: CASSYSHGADTQYF
D gene: NA; clone size: few; J gene: TRBJ1-1; V gene: TRBV18; CDR3 protein: CASSVSEVVGGRSTEAFF
D gene: NA; clone size: many; J gene: TRBJ1-5; V gene: TRBV20-1; CDR3 protein: CSARDWNGGGQPQHF
D gene: TRBD1; clone size: many; J gene: TRBJ1-1; V gene: TRBV2; CDR3 protein: CASCRDSNTEAFF
D gene: TRBD2; clone size: many; J gene: TRBJ2-1; V gene: TRBV20-1; CDR3 protein: CSARGGGGAVGKQFF
D gene: NA; clone size: many; J gene: TRBJ1-2; V gene: TRBV7-2; CDR3 protein: CASSLSGDYGYTF
D gene: NA; clone size: NA; J gene: TRBJ2-5; V gene: TRBV18; CDR3 protein: CASSDGRGTETQYF
D gene: NA; clone size: many; J gene: TRBJ2-4; V gene: TRBV20-1; CDR3 protein: CSALGPRGKNIQYF
D gene: TRBD1; clone size: few; J gene: TRBJ2-7; V gene: TRBV6-5; CDR3 protein: CASRRSYRGLSSYEQYF
D gene: NA; clone size: many; J gene: TRBJ1-2; V gene: TRBV20-1; CDR3 protein: CTVGGNYGYTF
D gene: NA; clone size: many; J gene: TRBJ2-7; V gene: TRBV29-1; CDR3 protein: CSVEGWNEQYF
D gene: NA; clone size: few; J gene: TRBJ2-7; V gene: TRBV7-7; CDR3 protein: CASSPPHRDIPYEQYF
D gene: NA; clone size: many; J gene: TRBJ1-1; V gene: TRBV7-8; CDR3 protein: CASSFGARTEAFF
D gene: TRBD2; clone size: many; J gene: TRBJ2-1; V gene: TRBV9; CDR3 protein: CASSVASPQTSGEQFF
D gene: NA; clone size: NA; J gene: TRBJ2-1; V gene: TRBV14; CDR3 protein: CASSHVDWDPRNEQFF
D gene: NA; clone size: NA; J gene: TRBJ2-5; V gene: TRBV20-1; CDR3 protein: CSVIRDRAWETQYF
D gene: NA; clone size: NA; J gene: TRBJ1-3; V gene: TRBV20-1; CDR3 protein: CSAGGGQLLTGNTIYF
D gene: NA; clone size: many; J gene: TRBJ2-7; V gene: TRBV4-1; CDR3 protein: CASSQGDGGSYEQYF
D gene: TRBD2; clone size: many; J gene: TRBJ2-7; V gene: TRBV4-3; CDR3 protein: CASSQGTSGVAYEQYF
D gene: NA; clone size: many; J gene: TRBJ2-7; V gene: TRBV5-8; CDR3 protein: CASSSLKSYEQYF
D gene: TRBD2; clone size: many; J gene: TRBJ2-4; V gene: TRBV19; CDR3 protein: CASSRTSGVENIQYF
D gene: NA; clone size: few; J gene: TRBJ2-2; V gene: TRBV7-2; CDR3 protein: CASSPGALGPTGELFF
D gene: TRBD2; clone size: few; J gene: TRBJ2-1; V gene: TRBV6-5; CDR3 protein: CASSYTSGGYNEQFF
D gene: NA; clone size: few; J gene: TRBJ1-6; V gene: TRBV11-2; CDR3 protein: CASSLRAANSPLHF
D gene: TRBD2; clone size: NA; J gene: TRBJ2-1; V gene: TRBV15; CDR3 protein: CATSRERAGGHSNEQFF
D gene: TRBD2; clone size: NA; J gene: TRBJ2-1; V gene: TRBV12-3/TRBV12-4; CDR3 protein: CASTIGGASYNEQFF
D gene: NA; clone size: few; J gene: TRBJ1-5; V gene: TRBV12-3/TRBV12-4; CDR3 protein: CASSPTVLASNQPQHF
D gene: TRBD2; clone size: few; J gene: TRBJ2-3; V gene: TRBV4-3; CDR3 protein: CASSRGLAGGHTDTQYF
D gene: NA; clone size: many; J gene: TRBJ1-2; V gene: TRBV12-5; CDR3 protein: CASSRGTGYGYTF
D gene: NA; clone size: many; J gene: TRBJ1-6; V gene: TRBV27; CDR3 protein: CASSFSSYNSPLHF
D gene: NA; clone size: NA; J gene: TRBJ2-1; V gene: TRBV3-1; CDR3 protein: CASSQEAASYNEQFF